This is a list of T cell receptor beta chains from one sample in a study of blood T cells in healthy people across ages. TCRdb processed the 5' RACE reads anew with MiXCR; each CDR3 protein has one entry. Among approximately 690,000 distinct CDR3 sequences listed, approximately 40% were seen once. What was sequenced was blood. These receptors were collected from a man older than 75 in good health. Both conserved end residues are part of each CDR3. The D gene is left open where the match is weak. A row's size may be missing; if present it is once, few, many or a size class.

CDR3	DNA	V	J	D	size
CASSGQDTNRLGGYTF	TGTGCCAGCAGCGGACAGGATACCAATCGACTTGGCGGCTACACCTTC	TRBV7-9	TRBJ1-2	TRBD1	few
CALSESTRNEQFF	TGTGCCCTCAGTGAGTCTACGAGGAATGAGCAGTTCTTC	TRBV10-3	TRBJ2-1	NA	NA
CASSSLLGTYEQYF	TGTGCCAGCAGTTCCCTTCTGGGGACCTACGAGCAGTACTTC	TRBV6-6	TRBJ2-7	NA	few
CASSFQGTEQFF	TGCGCCAGCAGCTTTCAGGGAACTGAGCAGTTCTTC	TRBV5-1	TRBJ2-1	NA	few
CASSSGGSGRIQFF	TGTGCCAGCAGTTCTGGGGGTAGCGGGAGGATACAGTTCTTC	TRBV28	TRBJ2-1	TRBD2	many
CSAKDPGTRITNEQFF	TGCAGTGCTAAGGACCCAGGGACTAGAATTACAAATGAGCAGTTCTTC	TRBV20-1	TRBJ2-1	TRBD2	NA
CSVRSGLETQYF	TGCAGCGTCAGATCGGGACTTGAGACCCAGTACTTC	TRBV29-1	TRBJ2-5	NA	NA
CASSGPGTGSYNEQFF	TGTGCCAGCAGCGGCCCCGGCACGGGCTCCTACAATGAGCAGTTCTTC	TRBV9	TRBJ2-1	NA	few
CAISDPVGQIQYF	TGTGCCATCAGTGACCCGGTAGGACAAATTCAGTACTTC	TRBV10-3	TRBJ2-7	NA	NA
CASSLVPAGTGEKLFF	TGTGCCAGCAGCTTAGTTCCGGCGGGAACGGGAGAAAAACTGTTTTTT	TRBV11-2	TRBJ1-4	NA	NA